The T cell receptor beta chain under discussion was sequenced for a study of blood T cells in healthy people across ages. Findings of the study overall: A strong correlation between TCR beta diversity and naive T cell percentage was seen.

It was with a sample-barcoded 5' primer and a J-beta primer mix that a second PCR of roughly 7 to 11 cycles was run. TCRdb itself ran the 5' RACE reads through MiXCR, one entry per CDR3 protein. The sample has about 730,000 distinct CDR3 sequences, roughly 47% seen once. Remarks on this clonotype: Antigen specificity is unknown.

All donors came from Russia, were Caucasian and healthy, and spanned ages about 6 to 100. The origin of this receptor is a woman aged 55-75 years in good health. Source material: blood.

CDR3 sequence: CSARSGLAVTDTQYF. As DNA, the CDR3 is TGCAGTGCTAGGAGCGGACTAGCGGTGACAGATACGCAGTATTTT. This chain uses TRBV20-1 with TRBJ2-3; TRBD2 matches at 10 bases. V dropped 3 bases and J dropped 3; count of bases not matched to a gene: 6. Germline assignment: CDR1 DFQATT and CDR2 SNEGSKA (reference sequence). The CDR3 is made up of 15 amino acids.